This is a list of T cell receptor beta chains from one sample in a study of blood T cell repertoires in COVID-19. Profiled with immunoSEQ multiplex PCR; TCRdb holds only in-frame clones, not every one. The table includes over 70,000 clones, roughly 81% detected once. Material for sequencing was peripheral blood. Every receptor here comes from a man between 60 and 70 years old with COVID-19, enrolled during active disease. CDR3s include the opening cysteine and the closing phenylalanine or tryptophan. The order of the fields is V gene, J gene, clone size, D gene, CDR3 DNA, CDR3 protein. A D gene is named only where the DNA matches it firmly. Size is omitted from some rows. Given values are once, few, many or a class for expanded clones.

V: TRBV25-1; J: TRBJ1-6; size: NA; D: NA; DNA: TGTGCCAGCAACCGTGGAGGGCCTAATTCACCCCTCCACTTT; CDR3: CASNRGGPNSPLHF
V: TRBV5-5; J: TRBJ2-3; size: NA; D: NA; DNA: TGTGCCAGCAGCTTGGCTCGGGTTAGCACAGATACGCAGTATTTT; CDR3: CASSLARVSTDTQYF
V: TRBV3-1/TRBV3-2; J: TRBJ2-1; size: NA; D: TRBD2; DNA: TGTGCCAGCACCCTGAGGGCGGGAGGAGGTGGGAATGAGCAGTTCTTC; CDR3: CASTLRAGGGGNEQFF
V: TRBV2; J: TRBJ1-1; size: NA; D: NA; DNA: TGTGCCAGCAGTGAGGAGGGTGGCCAGGGTGGATGCACTGAAGCTTTCTTT; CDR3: CASSEEGGQGGCTEAFF
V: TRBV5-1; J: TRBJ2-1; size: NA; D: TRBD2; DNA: TGCGCCAGCAGCCCCGGGACTAAGGCGAGCGATGAGCAGTTCTTC; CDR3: CASSPGTKASDEQFF
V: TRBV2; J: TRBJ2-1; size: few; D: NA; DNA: TGTGCCAGCAGACGAGATAGACAGCCCAATGAGCAGTTCTTC; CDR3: CASRRDRQPNEQFF
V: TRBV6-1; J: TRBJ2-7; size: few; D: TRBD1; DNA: TGTGCCAGCAGTGCACTCCCGGGACAGGGGGCGCAAGAGCAGTACTTC; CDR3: CASSALPGQGAQEQYF
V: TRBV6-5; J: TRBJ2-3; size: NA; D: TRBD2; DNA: TGTGCCAGCAGTAGCGGGGGGGCGACAGATACGCAGTATTTT; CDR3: CASSSGGATDTQYF
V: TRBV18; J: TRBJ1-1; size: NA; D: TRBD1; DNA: TGTGCCAGCTCTGGGGACAGGGGGCTCGCTGAAGCTTTCTTT; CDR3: CASSGDRGLAEAFF
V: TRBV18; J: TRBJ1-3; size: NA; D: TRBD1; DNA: TGTGCCAGCTCACCACCGGACAGGGGGGGAAACACCATATATTTT; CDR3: CASSPPDRGGNTIYF
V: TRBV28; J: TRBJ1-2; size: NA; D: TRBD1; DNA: TGTGCCAGCAGACCCAGGGGGCGGGGTATCTCCTATGGCTACACCTTC; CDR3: CASRPRGRGISYGYTF
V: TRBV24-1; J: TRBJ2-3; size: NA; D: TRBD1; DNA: TGTGCCACCGGGACAGGGGGCGTTTTGGATACGCAGTATTTT; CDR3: CATGTGGVLDTQYF
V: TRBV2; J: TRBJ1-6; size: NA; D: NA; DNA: TGTGCCAGCAGTGGACAGACCAATAATTCACCCCTCCACTTT; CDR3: CASSGQTNNSPLHF